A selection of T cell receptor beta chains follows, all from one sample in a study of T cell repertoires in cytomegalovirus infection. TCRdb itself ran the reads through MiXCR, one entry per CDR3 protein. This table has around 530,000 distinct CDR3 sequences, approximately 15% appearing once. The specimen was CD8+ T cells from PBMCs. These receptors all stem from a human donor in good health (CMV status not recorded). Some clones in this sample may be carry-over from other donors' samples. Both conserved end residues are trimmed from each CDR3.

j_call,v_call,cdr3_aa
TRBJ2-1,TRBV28,ASSLDSVGQGGNEQF
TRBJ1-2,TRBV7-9,ASSSGTGSRGDGYT
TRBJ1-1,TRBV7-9,ASGGKGGDTEAF
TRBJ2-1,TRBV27,ASSSLLTGPNYNEQF
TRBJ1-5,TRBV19,ASSLGAAYSNQPQH
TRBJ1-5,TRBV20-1,SARVDSDQPQH
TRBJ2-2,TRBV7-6,ASTRLGTGSGELF
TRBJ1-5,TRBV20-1,SARSRDRDFYSNQPQH
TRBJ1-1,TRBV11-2,ASSLNQGDEAF
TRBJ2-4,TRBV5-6,ASSLAGTGENIQY
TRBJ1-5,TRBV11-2,ASSPSGTGGNNQPQH
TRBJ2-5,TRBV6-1,ASSERGLFQETQY
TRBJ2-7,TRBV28,ASSDRTEASYEQY
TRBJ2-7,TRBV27,ASSLARDGYEQY
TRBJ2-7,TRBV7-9,ASSLEAGPYEQY
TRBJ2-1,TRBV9,ASSPVGEWNEQF
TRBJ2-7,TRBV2,ASSGLKGDRGFHEQY
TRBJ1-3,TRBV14,ASSQWTTGNTIY
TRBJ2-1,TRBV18,ASSQTAAPNNEQF
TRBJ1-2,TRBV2,ASPPTARYT
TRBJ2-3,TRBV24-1,ATSDLREGRDTQY
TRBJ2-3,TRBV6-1,ASSVKGAGWGTDTQY
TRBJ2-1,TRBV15,ATAKFSGGAPPYNEQF
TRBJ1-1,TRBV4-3,ASSHRDRGGQTEAF
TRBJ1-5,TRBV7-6,ASSLGRWGDGNQPQH
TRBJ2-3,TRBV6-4,ASSAGAHRVDTQY
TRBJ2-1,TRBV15,ATSESSGAEQF
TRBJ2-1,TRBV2,ASSEYRSKGNEQF
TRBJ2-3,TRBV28,ASSSRVASTDTQY
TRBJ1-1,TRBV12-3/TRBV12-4,ASSSNPGQGGGTEAF
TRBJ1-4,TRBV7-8,ASSHMGQGTGEKLF
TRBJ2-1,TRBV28,ASSLLVIAGVHEQF
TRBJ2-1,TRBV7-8,ASSLGPGNEQF
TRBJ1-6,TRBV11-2,ASSLVLGRTPNSPLH
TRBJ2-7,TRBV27,ASSLYRGTYEQY
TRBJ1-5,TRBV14,ASSQDKPRGGPHQPQH
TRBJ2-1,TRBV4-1,ASRISGRAGDNEQF
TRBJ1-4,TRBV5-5,ASSTSVGQGSPATNEKLF
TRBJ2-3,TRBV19,ASSTYRGGYTDTQY
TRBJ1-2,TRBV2,AWTGRYYGYT
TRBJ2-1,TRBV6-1,ASSARDYAYNEQF
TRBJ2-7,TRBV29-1,SVEDKGSYEQY
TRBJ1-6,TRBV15,ATSPGGGLGNSPLH
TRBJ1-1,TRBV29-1,SVGQGAGENTEAF
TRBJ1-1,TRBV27,ASSGQGGFPEAF
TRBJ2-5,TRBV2,ASSDADTPYQETQY
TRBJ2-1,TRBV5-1,ASSLVGSGSTHEQF
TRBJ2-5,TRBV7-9,ASSLGGQGREETQY
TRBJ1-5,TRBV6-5,ASSTGGAIKPQH
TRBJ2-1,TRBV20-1,SARDPSGTSGSRSYNEQF
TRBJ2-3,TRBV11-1,ASSFSPSSTDTQY
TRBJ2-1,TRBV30,AWSVSSGEQF
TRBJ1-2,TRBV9,ASSPRRTDGYT
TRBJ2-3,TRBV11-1,ASSPNADVSGSNTDTQY
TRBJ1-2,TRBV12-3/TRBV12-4,ASPLGQGSYGYT
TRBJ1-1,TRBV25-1,ARSALTGLHTEAF
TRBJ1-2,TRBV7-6,ASSRDRGPAGYT
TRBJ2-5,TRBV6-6,ASSSGLAGVLETQY
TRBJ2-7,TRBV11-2,ASSIGQGINEQY
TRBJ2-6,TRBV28,ASTNRGSGANVLT